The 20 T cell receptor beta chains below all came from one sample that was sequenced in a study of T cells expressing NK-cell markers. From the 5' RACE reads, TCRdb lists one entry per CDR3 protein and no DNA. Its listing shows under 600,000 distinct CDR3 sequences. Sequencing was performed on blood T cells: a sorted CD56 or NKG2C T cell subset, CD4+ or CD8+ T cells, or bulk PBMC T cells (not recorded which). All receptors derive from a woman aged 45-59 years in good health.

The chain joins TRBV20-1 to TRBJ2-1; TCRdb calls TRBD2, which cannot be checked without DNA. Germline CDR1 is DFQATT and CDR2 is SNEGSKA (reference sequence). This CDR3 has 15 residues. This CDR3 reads CSARLLAGASNEQFF.

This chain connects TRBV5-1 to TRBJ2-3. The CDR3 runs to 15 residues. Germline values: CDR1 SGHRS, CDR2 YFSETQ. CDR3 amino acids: CASSLGRTNTDTQYF.

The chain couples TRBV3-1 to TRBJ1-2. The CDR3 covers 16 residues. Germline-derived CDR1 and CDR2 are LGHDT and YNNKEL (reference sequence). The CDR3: CASSQVGSRTHYGYTF.

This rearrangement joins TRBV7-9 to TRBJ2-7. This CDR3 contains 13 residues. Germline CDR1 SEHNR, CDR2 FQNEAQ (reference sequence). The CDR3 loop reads CASSSDLSYEQYF. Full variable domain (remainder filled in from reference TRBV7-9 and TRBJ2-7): DTGVSQNPRHKITKRGQNVTFRCDPISEHNRLYWYRQTLGQGPEFLTYFQNEAQLEKSRLLSDRFSAERPKGSFSTLEIQRTEQGDSAMYLCASSSDLSYEQYFGPGTRLTVT.

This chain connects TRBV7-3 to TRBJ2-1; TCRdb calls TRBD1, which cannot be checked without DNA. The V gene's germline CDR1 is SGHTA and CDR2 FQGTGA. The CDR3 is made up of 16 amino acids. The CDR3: CASSFTGTGEYNEQFF. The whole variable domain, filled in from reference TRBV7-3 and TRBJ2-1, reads GAGVSQTPSNKVTEKGKYVELRCDPISGHTALYWYRQSLGQGPEFLIYFQGTGAADDSGLPNDRFFAVRPEGSVSTLKIQRTERGDSAVYLCASSFTGTGEYNEQFFGPGTRLTVL.

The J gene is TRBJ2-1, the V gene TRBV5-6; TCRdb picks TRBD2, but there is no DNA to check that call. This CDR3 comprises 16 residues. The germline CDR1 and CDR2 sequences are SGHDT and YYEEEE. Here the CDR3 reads CASSLGGLAGENEQFF.

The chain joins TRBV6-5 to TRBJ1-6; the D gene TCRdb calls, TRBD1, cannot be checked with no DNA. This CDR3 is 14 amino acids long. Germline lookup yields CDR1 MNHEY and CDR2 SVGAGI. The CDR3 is CASSPGQINSPLHF.

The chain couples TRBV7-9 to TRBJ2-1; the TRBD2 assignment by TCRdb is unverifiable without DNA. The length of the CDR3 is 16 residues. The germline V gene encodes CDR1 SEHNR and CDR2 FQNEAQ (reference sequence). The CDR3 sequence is CASSAGTSGTDNEQFF.

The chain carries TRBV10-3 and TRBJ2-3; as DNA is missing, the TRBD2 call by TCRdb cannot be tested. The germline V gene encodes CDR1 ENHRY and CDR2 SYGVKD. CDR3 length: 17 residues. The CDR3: CAISDPGLAGNTDTQYF.

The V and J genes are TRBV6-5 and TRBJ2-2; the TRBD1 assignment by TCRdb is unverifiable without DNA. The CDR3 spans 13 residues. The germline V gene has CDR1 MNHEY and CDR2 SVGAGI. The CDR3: CAVSGPNTGELFF.

The CDR3 reads CASSLVGAGEFF. The chain is built from TRBV12-3 or TRBV12-4 and TRBJ2-1; with no DNA, the TCRdb D assignment of TRBD1 cannot be verified. CDR3 length: 12 amino acids.

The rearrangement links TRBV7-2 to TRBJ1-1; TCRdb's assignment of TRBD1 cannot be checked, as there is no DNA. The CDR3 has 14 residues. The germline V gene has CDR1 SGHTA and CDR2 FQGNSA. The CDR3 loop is CASRRWGRDTEAFF. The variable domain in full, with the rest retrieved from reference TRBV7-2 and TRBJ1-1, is GAGVSQSPSNKVTEKGKDVELRCDPISGHTALYWYRQSLGQGLEFLIYFQGNSAPDKSGLPSDRFSAERTGGSVSTLTIQRTQQEDSAVYLCASRRWGRDTEAFFGQGTRLTVV.

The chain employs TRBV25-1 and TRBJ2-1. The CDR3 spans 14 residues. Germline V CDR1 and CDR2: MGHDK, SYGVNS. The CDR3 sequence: CASSEYSPDNEQFF.

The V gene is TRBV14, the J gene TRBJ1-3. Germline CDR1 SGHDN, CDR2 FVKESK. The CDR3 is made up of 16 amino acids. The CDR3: CASSQEPRASGNTIYF.

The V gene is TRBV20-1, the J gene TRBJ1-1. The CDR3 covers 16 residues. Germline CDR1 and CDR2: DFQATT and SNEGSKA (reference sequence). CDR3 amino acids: CSARGIPRAMHTEAFF.

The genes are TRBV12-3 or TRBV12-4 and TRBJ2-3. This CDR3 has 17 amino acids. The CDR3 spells CASSFLVVEVTRDTQYF.

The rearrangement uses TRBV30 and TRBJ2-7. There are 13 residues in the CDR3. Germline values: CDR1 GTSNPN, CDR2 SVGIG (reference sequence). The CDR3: CAWSQYRGGEQYF.

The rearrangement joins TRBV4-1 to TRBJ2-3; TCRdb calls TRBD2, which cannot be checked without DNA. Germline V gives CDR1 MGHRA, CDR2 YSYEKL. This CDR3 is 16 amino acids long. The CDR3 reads CASSHIAGGPADTQYF.

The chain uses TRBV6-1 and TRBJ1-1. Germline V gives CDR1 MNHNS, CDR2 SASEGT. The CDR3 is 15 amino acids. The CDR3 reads CASSATSSLNTEAFF.

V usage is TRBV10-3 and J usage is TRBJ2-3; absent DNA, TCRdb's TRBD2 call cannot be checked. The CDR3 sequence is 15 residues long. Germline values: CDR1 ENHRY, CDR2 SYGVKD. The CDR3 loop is CAISESDSSAGTQYF.